These 27 T cell receptor beta chains were all obtained from the same sample, sequenced in a study of vaccination and CD4 T cells after COVID-19. Treatment reported: roughly ten-day PBMC culture with coronavirus spike peptide pools or control peptides (ViraFEST assay). Sequenced with the Oncomine TCR Beta short-read assay was DNA taken from cultured CD4+ T cells. TCRdb reprocessed the PCR reads with MiXCR, giving one entry per CDR3 protein. The repertoire holds about 6,800 distinct CDR3 sequences, 25% seen once, with more than 9% in the top ten. Antigen specificity for these receptors is unknown. The material sequenced was CD4+ T cells from blood, cultured in vitro, taken after SARS-CoV-2 vaccination. All receptors come from a human donor who had recovered from COVID-19.

The chain couples TRBV6-1 to TRBJ2-1, with TRBD2 matching over 9 bases. With 6 bases clipped from V and 7 bases from J, the junction kept 10 bases outside the gene matches. Germline CDR1 reads MNHNS; CDR2 reads SASEGT. The CDR3 consists of 15 residues. The CDR3 is CASSRLAGLHNEQFF. For the CDR3, the DNA is TGTGCCAGCAGCCGCCTAGCGGGGCTTCATAATGAGCAGTTCTTC.

This clonotype is classed as medium-sized (0.01 to 0.1%). V usage is TRBV6-5 and J usage is TRBJ1-1; TRBD1 agrees at 8 bases. Unmatched junction bases numbered 13, after V lost 2 bases and J lost 11 bases. CDR1 is MNHEY and CDR2 is SVGAGI in the germline V gene. The CDR3 is 15 residues long. The CDR3 DNA reads as TGTGCCAGCAGTTACGCATCGGACAGGGTTAGTGGGGCTTTCTTT. Its protein product is CASSYASDRVSGAFF.

The chain couples TRBV28 to TRBJ1-3; weak D call: TRBD1 (5 bases). V lost 3 bases and J 4 bases, leaving 13 bases between the germline ends. CDR1 MDHEN and CDR2 SYDVKM come from the germline V gene. The CDR3 extends over 15 amino acids. CDR3 sequence (DNA): TGTGCCAGCAGTTTGACGGGGCCGACAGGAAACACCATATATTTT. Its protein is CASSLTGPTGNTIYF.

This clonotype has only a few counts. The rearrangement joins TRBV7-2 to TRBJ2-7, with D tentatively TRBD2 (5 bases). This CDR3 contains 14 residues. Germline CDR1 and CDR2: SGHTA and FQGNSA. The germline V and J ends were trimmed by 1 base and 1 base, with 8 bases remaining between them. The CDR3 sequence: CASSLDGSSYEQYF. The CDR3 DNA reads TGTGCCAGCAGCTTAGATGGGAGTTCCTACGAGCAGTACTTC.

This clonotype rates as medium-sized. This chain links TRBV7-9 with TRBJ2-5; D possibly corresponds to TRBD1 (6 bases). This CDR3 has 15 amino acids. CDR1 SEHNR and CDR2 FQNEAQ come from the germline V gene (reference sequence). V was trimmed by 1 base and J by 4 bases, leaving 13 bases between them. The CDR3 nucleotides read TGTGCCAGCAGCTTAGTTCTGGGGGCGGGAGAGACCCAGTACTTC. Its protein is CASSLVLGAGETQYF. The complete variable domain, with remaining parts taken from reference TRBV7-9 and TRBJ2-5, reads DTGVSQNPRHKITKRGQNVTFRCDPISEHNRLYWYRQTLGQGPEFLTYFQNEAQLEKSRLLSDRFSAERPKGSFSTLEIQRTEQGDSAMYLCASSLVLGAGETQYFGPGTRLLVL.

This chain joins TRBV6-1 and TRBJ1-2, with D hard to call. Trimming shortened V by 6 bases and J by 4 bases, and 15 bases separated the two germline ends. Germline V gene sequence: CDR1 MNHNS, CDR2 SASEGT. This CDR3 contains 14 residues. The CDR3 spells CASRPSIGGYGYTF. The CDR3 nucleotides are TGTGCCAGCAGACCGTCGATCGGCGGCTATGGCTACACCTTC.

By share of the sample, this clonotype is medium-sized. The V gene is TRBV20-1, the J gene TRBJ2-2; 10 bases line up with TRBD2. The germline gives CDR1 DFQATT, CDR2 SNEGSKA (reference sequence). V lost 3 bases to trimming and J lost 4 bases; unmatched junction nucleotides: 5. CDR3 length: 15 residues. In nucleotides, the CDR3 is TGCAGTGCTAGTTTGGGACTAGCGATCACCGGGGAGCTGTTTTTT. Its protein is CSASLGLAITGELFF.

The chain is built from TRBV6-5 and TRBJ2-6; 9 positions match TRBD1. The germline V gene encodes CDR1 MNHEY and CDR2 SVGAGI. This CDR3 region has 20 residues. V was clipped by 4 bases and J by 0 bases; unmatched bases: 13. The CDR3: CASSSRGGTGKSSGANVLTF. CDR3 in DNA: TGTGCCAGCAGTTCAAGAGGGGGGACAGGGAAAAGCTCTGGGGCCAACGTCCTGACTTTC.

This chain connects TRBV6-5 to TRBJ2-7; D is ambiguous. This CDR3 comprises 16 residues. Trimming cost V 0 bases and J 0 bases, with 12 bases left between them. The germline V gene has CDR1 MNHEY and CDR2 SVGAGI. The CDR3 loop reads CASSYSALVSSYEQYF. The CDR3 DNA reads as TGTGCCAGCAGTTACTCTGCCTTAGTAAGCTCCTACGAGCAGTACTTC.

This clonotype was detected only a few times. The chain uses TRBV4-2 and TRBJ1-2; 7 bases align to TRBD1. J was trimmed by 8 bases and V by 3 bases; bases with no gene match: 15. The germline gives CDR1 LGHNA, CDR2 YNFKEQ. The CDR3 covers 16 residues. This chain's CDR3 is CASSHSTGQAQRGYTF. In DNA form, the CDR3 reads TGTGCCAGCAGCCACTCGACAGGGCAGGCCCAGAGGGGCTACACCTTC.

The genes are TRBV6-1 and TRBJ1-2; D is perhaps TRBD1 (6 bases). The CDR3 covers 16 residues. Germline-derived CDR1 and CDR2 are MNHNS and SASEGT. V lost 6 bases to trimming and J lost 3 bases, with 20 bases between them. The CDR3 DNA is TGTGCCAGCAGGGGGGCATTTCGGGGGAGTGACTATGGCTACACCTTC. Amino acid sequence: CASRGAFRGSDYGYTF.

The chain links TRBV10-1 to TRBJ2-3; D is uncertain. V was shortened by 5 bases and J by 1 base, with 13 bases between the two germline ends. This CDR3 has 15 residues. Germline CDR1 reads WNHNN; CDR2 reads SYGVQD (reference sequence). CDR3 sequence (DNA): TGCGCCAGCAGTAACGGCAGGTCAGGCACAGATACGCAGTATTTT. Translation: CASSNGRSGTDTQYF.

The CDR3 bases are TGTGCCAGCAGCCTACTCCCCCGACAGGGAATTTACAATGAGCAGTTCTTC. Protein: CASSLLPRQGIYNEQFF. The chain uses TRBV7-3 and TRBJ2-1; 7 bases agree with TRBD1. Germline CDR1 reads SGHTA; CDR2 reads FQGTGA. The CDR3 consists of 17 residues. The V and J ends lost 5 bases and 4 bases, in that order; junction bases with no gene match: 14.

This clonotype came up a few times. This chain uses TRBV7-6 with TRBJ1-5; D unclear. This CDR3 is 13 amino acids long. Deletions cut 1 base from V and 1 base from J, with 2 bases between. Looked up from germline, CDR1 is SGHVS and CDR2 is FNYEAQ. CDR3: CASSLDSNQPQHF. CDR3 in DNA: TGTGCCAGCAGCTTAGACAGCAATCAGCCCCAGCATTTT.

The CDR3 nucleotides are TGCAGTGCCGCTGGAAGCCCGGACAGAAACACTGAAGCTTTCTTT. This encodes CSAAGSPDRNTEAFF. The chain links TRBV20-1 to TRBJ1-1, with D possibly TRBD1 on 6 matching bases. This CDR3 has 15 residues. Germline-derived CDR1 and CDR2 are DFQATT and SNEGSKA (reference sequence). Between the trimmed V and J ends, which lost 6 bases and 2 bases, there was a span of 19 bases.

The V and J genes are TRBV6-1 and TRBJ2-1, with a weak D call TRBD2 (5 bases). From germline, CDR1 is MNHNS and CDR2 SASEGT. The CDR3 length is 15 residues. Trimming pared 6 bases from V and 8 bases from J, leaving 20 bases between. CDR3 region: CASRKGGLFIDEQFF. Here the CDR3 DNA reads TGTGCCAGCAGAAAAGGAGGCCTCTTCATAGATGAGCAGTTCTTC.

This rearrangement joins TRBV7-9 to TRBJ2-3; no reliable D call. The germline gives CDR1 SEHNR, CDR2 FQNEAQ (reference sequence). The germline V and J ends were trimmed by 1 base and 7 bases, with 9 bases remaining between them. This CDR3 contains 13 residues. This CDR3 is CASSLEELHTQYF. The CDR3 nucleotides are TGTGCCAGCAGCTTAGAGGAGCTCCATACGCAGTATTTT.

This clonotype is medium-sized within its sample. The chain carries TRBV7-2 and TRBJ2-6; 7 bases line up with TRBD1. The germline gives CDR1 SGHTA, CDR2 FQGNSA. V lost 5 bases to trimming and J lost 1 base; unmatched junction nucleotides: 2. The CDR3 spans 15 residues. CDR3 coding DNA: TGTGCCAGCAGCCCACAGGGGTCTGGGGCCAACGTCCTGACTTTC. This gives the protein CASSPQGSGANVLTF.

This chain joins TRBV21-1 and TRBJ2-1; the table's D gene call, TRBD2, was not cross checked with the DNA. TRBV21-1 constitutes a pseudogene. The CDR3 has 14 amino acids. The CDR3 DNA reads as TGTGCCAGCAGTCGAGCGGGAGAAGCCTATGAGCAGTTCTTC. It yields the protein CASSRAGEAYEQFF.

The chain combines TRBV20-1 with TRBJ2-5; the D gene is possibly TRBD1 (6 bases). From germline, CDR1 is DFQATT and CDR2 SNEGSKA (reference sequence). The CDR3 spans 12 residues. The V end lost 4 bases, the J end lost 4 bases, and 10 bases lay between the germline ends. The CDR3 region is CSATGQTETQYF. CDR3 in DNA: TGCAGTGCTACCGGACAGACAGAGACCCAGTACTTC.

The chain is built from TRBV12-3 or TRBV12-4 and TRBJ1-1, with a tentative D call TRBD1 (5 bases). V was cut by 0 bases and J by 1 base, with 12 bases left in between. The CDR3 totals 16 residues. The CDR3 nucleotides are TGTGCCAGCAGTTTAGCCTCAGGGTTAGGGAACACTGAAGCTTTCTTT. It is translated as CASSLASGLGNTEAFF.

This clonotype was picked up a small number of times. This chain uses TRBV6-5 with TRBJ2-3; a weak D match, TRBD2 (7 bases). Trimming shortened V by 2 bases and J by 2 bases, and 14 bases separated the two germline ends. CDR1 is MNHEY and CDR2 is SVGAGI in the germline V gene. The CDR3 has 16 residues. The CDR3 sequence is CASSYPLGGATDTQYF. CDR3 DNA sequence: TGTGCCAGCAGTTACCCATTAGGGGGGGCCACAGATACGCAGTATTTT.

The chain couples TRBV19 to TRBJ1-5, with 8 bases fitting TRBD1. The CDR3 covers 17 residues. J gave up 0 bases and V 5 bases, and 9 bases lay outside the gene matches. Germline values: CDR1 LNHDA, CDR2 SQIVND (reference sequence). DNA of the CDR3: TGTGCCAGTAGTGCCCGGACAGGGCCCGATAGCAATCAGCCCCAGCATTTT. Its protein product is CASSARTGPDSNQPQHF.

By proportion, this clonotype is medium-sized (0.01 to 0.1%). The chain links TRBV6-5 to TRBJ1-2; D gene unclear. Germline assignment: CDR1 MNHEY and CDR2 SVGAGI. This CDR3 is 15 amino acids long. V lost 0 bases and J 8 bases, leaving 16 bases between the germline ends. The CDR3 spells CASSYSSGSLGGYTF. In DNA, the CDR3 is TGTGCCAGCAGTTACTCCTCGGGCAGCTTAGGGGGCTACACCTTC.

This chain connects TRBV6-4 to TRBJ1-2; 7 nucleotides agree with TRBD1. Germline V gene lookup returns CDR1 MRHNA and CDR2 SNTAGT. The CDR3 covers 15 residues. The V gene end was trimmed by 6 bases and the J gene end by 2 bases; junction bases not matched to a gene: 9. The CDR3 sequence: CASRATGQPNYGYTF. The CDR3 DNA reads TGTGCCAGCAGGGCTACGGGACAGCCGAACTATGGCTACACCTTC.

There are a few counts of this clonotype. The chain couples TRBV7-2 to TRBJ1-2; D might be TRBD1 (5 bases). V was pared by 7 bases and J by 4 bases, with 16 bases between. The CDR3 contains 14 residues. The germline CDR1 and CDR2 sequences are SGHTA and FQGNSA. CDR3 sequence reads: CASNEEGIGYGYTF. In DNA, the CDR3 is TGTGCCAGCAACGAGGAGGGGATCGGCTATGGCTACACCTTC.

The chain combines TRBV29-1 with TRBJ2-3; 7 nucleotides match TRBD1. Germline CDR1 SQVTM, CDR2 ANQGSEA. V was clipped by 4 bases and J by 1 base; unmatched bases: 5. This CDR3 spans 14 amino acids. CDR3 DNA sequence: TGCAGCGTTGGTTTCGGACAGGGCACAGATACGCAGTATTTT. This gives the protein CSVGFGQGTDTQYF.